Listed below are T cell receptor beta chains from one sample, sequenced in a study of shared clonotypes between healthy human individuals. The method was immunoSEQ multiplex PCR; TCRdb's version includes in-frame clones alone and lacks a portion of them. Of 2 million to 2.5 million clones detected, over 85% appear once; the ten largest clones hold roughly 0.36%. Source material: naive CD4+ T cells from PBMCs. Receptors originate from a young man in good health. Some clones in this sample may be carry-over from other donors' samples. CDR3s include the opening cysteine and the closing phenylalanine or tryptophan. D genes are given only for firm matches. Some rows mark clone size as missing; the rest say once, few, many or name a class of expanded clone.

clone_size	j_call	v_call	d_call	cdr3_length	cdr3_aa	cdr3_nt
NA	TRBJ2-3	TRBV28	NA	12	CASSLRLGTQYF	TGTGCCAGCAGTTTAAGACTCGGTACGCAGTATTTT
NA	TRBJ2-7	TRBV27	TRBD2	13	CASSSSGRYEQYF	TGTGCCAGCAGTTCCAGCGGGAGGTACGAGCAGTACTTC
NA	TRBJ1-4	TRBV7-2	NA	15	CASSPRYATNEKLFF	TGTGCCAGCAGCCCCCGATACGCAACTAATGAAAAACTGTTTTTT
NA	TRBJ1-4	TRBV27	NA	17	CASSPISWGRIGEKLFF	TGTGCCAGCAGTCCCATATCTTGGGGGCGGATTGGAGAAAAACTGTTTTTT
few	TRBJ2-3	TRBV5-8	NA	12	CASRWRGGTQYF	TGTGCCAGCAGATGGAGGGGTGGTACGCAGTATTTT
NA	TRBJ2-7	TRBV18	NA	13	CASSPRVTYEQYF	TGTGCCAGCTCACCACGGGTCACCTACGAGCAGTACTTC
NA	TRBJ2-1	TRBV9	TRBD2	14	CASSPSGSYNEQFF	TGTGCCAGCAGCCCAAGCGGGAGCTACAATGAGCAGTTCTTC
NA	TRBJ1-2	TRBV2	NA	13	CASFTAPGYGYTF	TGTGCCAGCTTTACGGCCCCGGGCTATGGCTACACCTTC
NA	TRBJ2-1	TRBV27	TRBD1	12	CASSKQGGEQFF	TGTGCCAGCAGCAAACAGGGGGGTGAGCAGTTCTTC
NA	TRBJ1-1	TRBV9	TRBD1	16	CASSEQTTGVYTEAFF	TGTGCCAGCAGCGAACAAACGACAGGGGTGTACACTGAAGCTTTCTTT
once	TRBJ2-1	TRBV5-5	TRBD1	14	CASMRGQDYNEQFF	TGTGCCAGCATGAGGGGACAGGACTACAATGAGCAGTTCTTC
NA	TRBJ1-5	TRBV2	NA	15	CASSAVQGTNQPQHF	TGTGCCAGCAGCGCCGTTCAGGGTACGAACCAGCCCCAGCATTTT
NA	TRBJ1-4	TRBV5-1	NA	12	CASSPQGEKLFF	TGCGCCAGCAGCCCCCAGGGCGAAAAACTGTTTTTT
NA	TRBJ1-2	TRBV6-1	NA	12	CASSGDLYGYTF	TGTGCCAGCAGTGGGGACCTTTATGGCTACACCTTC
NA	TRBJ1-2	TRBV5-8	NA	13	CASSQAGAYGYTF	TGTGCCAGCAGCCAGGCCGGGGCCTATGGCTACACCTTC
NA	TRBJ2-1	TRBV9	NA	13	CASSVSRYNEQFF	TGTGCCAGCAGCGTATCCAGGTACAATGAGCAGTTCTTC
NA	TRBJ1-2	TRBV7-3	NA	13	CASSLEGRGGYTF	TGTGCCAGCAGCTTAGAGGGCAGGGGTGGCTACACCTTC
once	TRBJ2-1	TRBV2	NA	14	CASGGVAVYNEQFF	TGTGCCAGCGGAGGAGTAGCGGTATACAATGAGCAGTTCTTC
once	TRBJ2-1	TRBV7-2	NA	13	CASSSYSSFEQFF	TGTGCCAGCAGCTCTTACTCTAGCTTTGAGCAGTTCTTC